This T cell receptor (beta chain) was sequenced in a study of T cell changes during pregnancy in multiple sclerosis. TCRdb keeps only in-frame clones here, not all; method: immunoSEQ multiplex PCR. The table records about 36,000 clones, approximately 90% of them present only once. Germline V gene data show CDR1 as SEHNR and CDR2 as FQNEAQ (reference sequence). This CDR3 comprises 18 residues. Trimming cost V 3 bases and J 0 bases; bases outside gene matches: 9. This rearrangement joins TRBV7-9 to TRBJ2-1; 9 positions match TRBD2. The origin of this receptor is a female donor in good health, enrolled as a control in a pregnancy study. The sample in question was CD4+ T cells from peripheral blood mononuclear cells, obtained after pregnancy. The CDR3, as DNA: TGTGCCAGCAGCTTTGGAGCGGGGGGTCGGAGCTCCTACAATGAGCAGTTCTTC. As protein: CASSFGAGGRSSYNEQFF. The complete variable domain, with remaining parts taken from reference TRBV7-9 and TRBJ2-1, reads DTGVSQNPRHKITKRGQNVTFRCDPISEHNRLYWYRQTLGQGPEFLTYFQNEAQLEKSRLLSDRFSAERPKGSFSTLEIQRTEQGDSAMYLCASSFGAGGRSSYNEQFFGPGTRLTVL.